These 2 T cell receptor beta chains were sequenced from one sample in a study of blood T cell repertoires in COVID-19. Sequencing used immunoSEQ multiplex PCR; TCRdb keeps in-frame clones, though not all of them. The table includes 350,000 to 400,000 clones, roughly nine tenths detected once. The specimen was PBMCs or T cells enriched from blood (not recorded which). The receptor source for this set is a woman in her twenties or thirties who had recovered from COVID-19.

This clone came up a few times. V is TRBV5-1 and J is TRBJ1-1; no reliable D call. Between the trimmed V and J ends, which lost 0 bases and 6 bases, there was a span of 15 bases. Per the germline V gene, CDR1 is SGHRS and CDR2 is YFSETQ. The CDR3 contains 15 residues. The CDR3 DNA reads as TGCGCCAGCAGCTTGGCTTTGTCGGGGAGCGCTGAAGCTTTCTTT. Its protein product is CASSLALSGSAEAFF.

The chain employs TRBV5-1 and TRBJ2-2; 9 bases line up with TRBD2. The V gene end was trimmed by 2 bases and the J gene end by 1 base; junction bases not matched to a gene: 6. Germline CDR1 reads SGHRS; CDR2 reads YFSETQ. The CDR3 runs to 17 residues. DNA of the CDR3: TGCGCCAGCAGCTTCGGAGCGGGGGGCGAGAACACCGGGGAGCTGTTTTTT. Encoded protein: CASSFGAGGENTGELFF.